This T cell receptor (beta chain) was sequenced during a study of shared clonotypes between healthy human individuals. Concerning this clone: Since a much larger clone is just one base distant, this may be a read error. At the DNA level, this CDR3 is encoded by other sequences in the same sample as well.

The CDR3 is 13 amino acids. V was shortened by 2 bases and J by 2 bases, with 5 bases between the two germline ends. Germline V CDR1 and CDR2: KGHSH, LQKENI. Method: immunoSEQ multiplex PCR; TCRdb's copy keeps in-frame clones and lacks some. The table records hundreds of thousands of clones, 74% of them present only once. The chain joins TRBV18 to TRBJ2-3; no reliable D call. This TCR was recovered from a woman in her 30s in good health. The sequenced sample consisted of memory CD4+ T cells sorted from blood. Subset noted: CD45RA-negative fraction. The CDR3 loop reads CASSPEVTDTQYF. The CDR3 DNA reads as TGTGCCAGCTCACCAGAGGTCACAGATACGCAGTATTTT.